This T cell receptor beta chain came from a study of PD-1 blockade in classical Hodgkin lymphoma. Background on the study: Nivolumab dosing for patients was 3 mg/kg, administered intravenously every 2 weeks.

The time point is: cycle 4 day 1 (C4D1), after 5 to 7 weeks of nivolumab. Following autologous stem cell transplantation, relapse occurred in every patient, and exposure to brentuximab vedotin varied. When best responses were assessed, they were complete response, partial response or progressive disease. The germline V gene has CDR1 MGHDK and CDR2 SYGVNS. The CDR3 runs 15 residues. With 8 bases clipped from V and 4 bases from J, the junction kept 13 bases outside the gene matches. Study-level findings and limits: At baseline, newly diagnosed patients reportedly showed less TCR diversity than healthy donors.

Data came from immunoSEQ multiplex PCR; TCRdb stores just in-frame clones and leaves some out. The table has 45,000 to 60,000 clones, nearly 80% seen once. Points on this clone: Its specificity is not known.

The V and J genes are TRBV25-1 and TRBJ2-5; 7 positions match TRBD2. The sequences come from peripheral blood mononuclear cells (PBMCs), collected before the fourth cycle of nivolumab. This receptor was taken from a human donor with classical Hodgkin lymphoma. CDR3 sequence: CASQGRGRGTETQYF. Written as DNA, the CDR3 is TGTGCCAGCCAGGGACGGGGGAGGGGTACAGAGACCCAGTACTTC.